The present entry profiles one T cell receptor (beta chain) with its context. Its cognate antigen is unknown. Produced via immunoSEQ multiplex PCR; TCRdb's table is partial and in-frame only. This repertoire shows approximately 90,000 clones, around 93% found once; its top ten account for approximately 1.1%. The sample originates from a study of cytomegalovirus exposure and HLA in healthy donors. Study results and caveats: The classifier, whose performance was assessed in both the original and validation cohorts, reportedly diagnosed cytomegalovirus status with high specificity and sensitivity.

Germline V gene data show CDR1 as SGHDN and CDR2 as FVKESK. The CDR3 spans 17 residues. Trimming removed 3 bases from V and 1 base from J; junction bases left unmatched: 11. The rearrangement uses TRBV14 and TRBJ1-1, with TRBD1 matching 7 bases. The sequenced material came from PBMCs. The sequence was collected from a woman in her thirties in good health and CMV-seropositive. The DNA of the CDR3 is TGTGCCAGCAGCCATAGGGGACAGAGCACACAGAACACTGAAGCTTTCTTT. This sequence encodes CASSHRGQSTQNTEAFF.